Listed here are 20 T cell receptor beta chains from one sample, sequenced in a study of cytomegalovirus exposure and HLA in healthy donors. Primers: 60 Vbeta forward and 13 Jbeta reverse. The method was immunoSEQ multiplex PCR; TCRdb's version includes in-frame clones alone and lacks a portion of them. The sample consists of roughly 140,000 clones, roughly 80% of them appearing once. The material sequenced was PBMCs. These receptors were taken from a man aged 40-55 years in good health and CMV-seropositive.

The V call is TRBV9, the J call TRBJ2-1; 8 bases align to TRBD1. In germline, CDR1 is SGDLS, CDR2 YYNGEE. With V trimmed by 0 bases and J by 0 bases, 2 bases remained unmatched. This CDR3 has 16 residues. For the CDR3, the DNA is TGTGCCAGCAGCGTAGAGGGGACAGGCTCCTACAATGAGCAGTTCTTC. This translates into CASSVEGTGSYNEQFF.

The CDR3 loop reads CAITSEGMNTEAFF. The CDR3, as DNA: TGTGCCATCACGTCGGAGGGGATGAACACTGAAGCTTTCTTT. This chain uses TRBV10-3 with TRBJ1-1, with TRBD1 as a possible D gene (5 bases). V was clipped by 7 bases and J by 0 bases, with 12 bases between them. The CDR3 loop spans 14 amino acids. From germline, CDR1 is ENHRY and CDR2 SYGVKD.

The rearrangement joins TRBV27 to TRBJ2-7, with a possible D match to TRBD1 (5 bases). Germline V CDR1 and CDR2: MNHEY, SMNVEV (reference sequence). V lost 2 bases and J 4 bases, leaving 12 bases between the germline ends. This CDR3 region has 14 residues. The DNA of the CDR3 is TGTGCCAGCAGTTTAAGGCCAGGGAAATACGAGCAGTACTTC. Amino acid sequence: CASSLRPGKYEQYF.

CDR3 in DNA: TGTGCCAGCAGCCAGGCAGGCTCACATGAGCAGTTCTTC. Protein product: CASSQAGSHEQFF. V and J are TRBV14 and TRBJ2-1; D is unresolved. V was clipped by 3 bases and J by 8 bases, with 11 bases between them. Germline CDR1 reads SGHDN; CDR2 reads FVKESK. The CDR3 sequence is 13 residues long.

This chain connects TRBV19 to TRBJ1-2; 9 bases align to TRBD1. Germline values: CDR1 LNHDA, CDR2 SQIVND (reference sequence). V gave up 6 bases and J gave up 6 bases; unmatched junction bases: 8. The CDR3 consists of 14 residues. CDR3 region: CASSKTGGLDGYTF. For the CDR3, the DNA is TGTGCCAGTAGCAAAACAGGGGGCTTAGATGGCTACACCTTC. Together with reference TRBV19 and TRBJ1-2, the CDR3 gives the full variable domain: DGGITQSPKYLFRKEGQNVTLSCEQNLNHDAMYWYRQDPGQGLRLIYYSQIVNDFQKGDIAEGYSVSREKKESFPLTVTSAQKNPTAFYLCASSKTGGLDGYTFGSGTRLTVV.

The V gene is TRBV5-8, the J gene TRBJ2-7; D is perhaps TRBD1 (6 bases). The CDR3 has 14 amino acids. CDR1 and CDR2 from the germline V gene are SGHTS and YDEGEE. V dropped 3 bases and J dropped 0 bases, with 10 bases sitting between them. In DNA form, the CDR3 reads TGTGCCAGCAGCTCGGACAGCAGCTCCTACGAGCAGTACTTC. The encoded protein is CASSSDSSSYEQYF. Full variable domain (remainder filled in from reference TRBV5-8 and TRBJ2-7): EAGVTQSPTHLIKTRGQQATLRCSPISGHTSVYWYQQALGLGLQFLLWYDEGEERNRGNFPPRFSGRQFPNYSSELNVNALELEDSALYLCASSSDSSSYEQYFGPGTRLTVT.

The V call is TRBV27, the J call TRBJ1-4, with D perhaps TRBD1 (6 bases). Trimming stripped 4 bases from V and 0 bases from J, with 18 bases between. CDR1 MNHEY and CDR2 SMNVEV come from the germline V gene (reference sequence). This CDR3 region has 18 residues. DNA of the CDR3: TGTGCCAGCAGTTCGGGACACGGATTTGGAGCAACTAATGAAAAACTGTTTTTT. This translates into CASSSGHGFGATNEKLFF.

This clone appeared a few times. This chain uses TRBV5-1 with TRBJ2-7; D may be TRBD1 (8 bases). The germline V and J ends were trimmed by 4 bases and 3 bases, with 17 bases remaining between them. This CDR3 spans 15 amino acids. In germline, CDR1 is SGHRS, CDR2 YFSETQ. In DNA, the CDR3 is TGCGCCAGCAGCCTGCGGACAGGGACTAACTACGAGCAGTACTTC. Protein product: CASSLRTGTNYEQYF.

This chain connects TRBV19 to TRBJ1-1; D is unclear. V was pared by 8 bases and J by 10 bases, with 23 bases between. Germline CDR1 and CDR2: LNHDA and SQIVND (reference sequence). The CDR3 is made up of 14 amino acids. CDR3 region: CASAPTGMGAGAFF. The CDR3 DNA sequence: TGTGCCAGTGCCCCCACCGGGATGGGAGCCGGAGCTTTCTTT.

The chain is built from TRBV5-1 and TRBJ1-1; 7 nucleotides match TRBD1. The V gene's germline CDR1 is SGHRS and CDR2 YFSETQ. The CDR3 consists of 14 residues. V was pared by 0 bases and J by 5 bases, with 4 bases of the junction left unmatched. CDR3 sequence: CASSLEQGKTEAFF. In DNA, the CDR3 is TGCGCCAGCAGCTTGGAACAGGGGAAAACTGAAGCTTTCTTT.

The chain couples TRBV29-1 to TRBJ2-3; 14 nucleotides line up with TRBD2. Trimming took 2 bases from V and 7 from J; bases not matched to a gene: 8. There are 16 residues in the CDR3. The germline V gene has CDR1 SQVTM and CDR2 ANQGSEA. In nucleotides, the CDR3 is TGCAGCGTTGAACGTAAGACTAGCGGGGGGGCTTATACGCAGTATTTT. Protein: CSVERKTSGGAYTQYF.

The chain carries TRBV7-2 and TRBJ1-3; 9 bases map to TRBD1. The germline CDR1 and CDR2 sequences are SGHTA and FQGNSA. V lost 6 bases, J lost 0 bases, and 9 bases stayed unmatched. CDR3 size: 17 residues. The CDR3 loop is CASRRQGQGSSGNTIYF. The CDR3 DNA is TGTGCCAGCAGAAGACAGGGACAGGGAAGCTCTGGAAACACCATATATTTT.

The count of this clone is one. V usage is TRBV6-5 and J usage is TRBJ1-2; 9 bases align to TRBD1. This CDR3 comprises 16 residues. Unmatched junction bases numbered 6, after V lost 2 bases and J lost 2 bases. Per germline, CDR1 MNHEY and CDR2 SVGAGI. CDR3 sequence reads: CASSYGKQGANYGYTF. The CDR3 bases are TGTGCCAGCAGTTACGGAAAACAGGGGGCCAACTATGGCTACACCTTC.

V is TRBV4-3 and J is TRBJ2-2, with D uncertain. Trimming stripped 1 base from V and 7 bases from J, with 4 bases between. From germline, CDR1 is LGHNA and CDR2 YSLEER. This CDR3 spans 12 amino acids. The CDR3 is CASSQVIGELFF. For the CDR3, the DNA is TGCGCCAGCAGCCAAGTAATCGGGGAGCTGTTTTTT.

The chain has TRBV7-9 and TRBJ2-7; D might be TRBD2 (5 bases). The CDR3 totals 15 residues. Between the trimmed V and J ends, which lost 3 bases and 2 bases, there was a span of 14 bases. Germline CDR1 SEHNR, CDR2 FQNEAQ (reference sequence). The CDR3 is CASSFSSAAPYEQYF. The DNA for the CDR3 is TGTGCCAGCAGCTTCAGTAGCGCAGCTCCCTACGAGCAGTACTTC.

The rearrangement uses TRBV10-3 and TRBJ2-1; 9 nucleotides align to TRBD2. CDR3 size: 13 residues. The V segment lost 7 bases and the J segment 8 bases; nucleotides outside the gene matches: 6. The germline CDR1 and CDR2 sequences are ENHRY and SYGVKD. In nucleotides, the CDR3 is TGTGCCATCAAGGCGGGAGGGAGTGATGAGCAGTTCTTC. Its protein is CAIKAGGSDEQFF.

The genes are TRBV7-3 and TRBJ2-7, with TRBD2 identical over 10 bases. V gave up 4 bases and J gave up 1 base; unmatched junction bases: 7. This CDR3 spans 16 amino acids. Germline CDR1 and CDR2: SGHTA and FQGTGA. CDR3 nucleotides: TGTGCCAGCAGCTCGCCGAGGACTAGCGGATCCTACGAGCAGTACTTC. Its protein product is CASSSPRTSGSYEQYF.

The chain links TRBV6-4 to TRBJ1-5; D might be TRBD1 (5 bases). Germline lookup yields CDR1 MRHNA and CDR2 SNTAGT. The V gene lost 4 bases and the J gene lost 7 bases, with 11 bases spanning the gap. CDR3 length: 13 amino acids. This chain's CDR3 is CASSVGAEQPQHF. The CDR3 coding sequence is TGTGCCAGCAGTGTTGGGGCGGAGCAGCCCCAGCATTTT.

The V and J genes are TRBV5-1 and TRBJ2-7; 9 positions match TRBD2. V was pared by 6 bases and J by 6 bases, with 13 bases of the junction left unmatched. This CDR3 spans 15 amino acids. From germline, CDR1 is SGHRS and CDR2 YFSETQ. CDR3 coding DNA: TGCGCCAGCACCCTGGGACTAGCACCAGCGGGCGAGCAGTACTTC. Protein product: CASTLGLAPAGEQYF.

The rearrangement links TRBV6-5 to TRBJ2-5, with a tentative D call TRBD1 (6 bases). Germline V gives CDR1 MNHEY, CDR2 SVGAGI. Trimming pared 7 bases from V and 2 bases from J, leaving 14 bases between. This CDR3 is 14 amino acids long. This CDR3 is CASTPWGTQETQYF. CDR3 in DNA: TGTGCCAGCACCCCGTGGGGGACACAAGAGACCCAGTACTTC.